One and the same sample provided the 30 T cell receptor beta chains below, sequenced in a study of blood T cell repertoires in COVID-19. Clones were sequenced by immunoSEQ multiplex PCR, and TCRdb holds only the in-frame ones, with some missing. The sample gives about 220,000 clones, over 75% of which show up once; under 2.5% is in the top ten. Sequenced sample: peripheral blood. The receptors originated from a woman aged 65 to 85 with COVID-19, enrolled during active disease.

The chain recombines TRBV3-1 (or the pseudogene TRBV3-2) with TRBJ2-7; 11 positions match TRBD2. This CDR3 has 15 amino acids. In germline, CDR1 is LGHDT, CDR2 YNNKEL (reference sequence). V lost 4 bases, J lost 1 base, and 3 bases stayed unmatched. For the CDR3, the DNA is TGTGCCAGCAGCCGCCTAGCGGGAGGATCCTACGAGCAGTACTTC. Its protein is CASSRLAGGSYEQYF.

V and J are TRBV19 and TRBJ2-7; 9 bases fit TRBD1. The CDR3 totals 14 residues. Per germline, CDR1 LNHDA and CDR2 SQIVND (reference sequence). J gave up 4 bases and V 5 bases, and 6 bases lay outside the gene matches. CDR3 coding DNA: TGTGCCAGTAGTCGGGACAGGGACGCGTACGAGCAGTACTTC. Residues: CASSRDRDAYEQYF. The complete variable domain, with remaining parts taken from reference TRBV19 and TRBJ2-7, reads DGGITQSPKYLFRKEGQNVTLSCEQNLNHDAMYWYRQDPGQGLRLIYYSQIVNDFQKGDIAEGYSVSREKKESFPLTVTSAQKNPTAFYLCASSRDRDAYEQYFGPGTRLTVT.

The count of this clone is one. The chain uses TRBV11-1 and TRBJ2-3; maybe TRBD2 (5 bases). From germline, CDR1 is SGHAT and CDR2 FQDESV (reference sequence). The ends were cut back, 4 bases at V and 4 bases at J, with 15 bases in the middle. The CDR3 length is 15 residues. CDR3: CASSSDSFGADTQYF. CDR3 sequence (DNA): TGTGCCAGCAGCTCGGACTCGTTTGGCGCAGATACGCAGTATTTT.

This chain's CDR3 is CSAGGQGAEDGAFF. The CDR3 nucleotides are TGCAGCGCAGGGGGACAGGGGGCGGAAGATGGCGCTTTCTTT. The J gene is TRBJ1-1, the V gene TRBV29-1; 12 positions match TRBD1. The CDR3 spans 14 residues. J lost 11 bases, V lost 7 bases, and 14 bases had no gene match. The germline gives CDR1 SQVTM, CDR2 ANQGSEA.

The rearrangement joins TRBV6-6 to TRBJ1-5; D is perhaps TRBD1 (5 bases). There are 15 residues in the CDR3. Trimming left V 6 bases short and J 7 bases short, with 19 bases between. Looked up from germline, CDR1 is MNHNY and CDR2 is SVGAGI (reference sequence). DNA of the CDR3: TGTGCCAGCAGCACCGACAGTTACCGCACCCAGCCCCAGCATTTT. Its translation: CASSTDSYRTQPQHF.

The chain recombines TRBV11-3 with TRBJ1-1; weak D call: TRBD1 (5 bases). The CDR3 length is 15 residues. Germline CDR1 reads SGHNT; CDR2 reads YENEEA. Trimming left V 3 bases short and J 1 base short, with 12 bases between. The CDR3 reads CASSFGGLANTEAFF. DNA for the CDR3: TGTGCCAGCAGCTTTGGGGGGTTGGCGAACACTGAAGCTTTCTTT. Full variable domain (outside the CDR3, taken from reference TRBV11-3 and TRBJ1-1): EAGVVQSPRYKIIEKKQPVAFWCNPISGHNTLYWYLQNLGQGPELLIRYENEEAVDDSQLPKDRFSAERLKGVDSTLKIQPAELGDSAVYLCASSFGGLANTEAFFGQGTRLTVV.

This chain connects TRBV5-1 to TRBJ2-2; D is uncertain. Germline loops: CDR1 SGHRS, CDR2 YFSETQ. Trimming removed 0 bases from V and 7 bases from J, with 10 bases in between. The CDR3 extends over 14 amino acids. CDR3: CASSLAVQIGELFF. The CDR3 DNA follows: TGCGCCAGCAGCTTGGCCGTACAAATCGGGGAGCTGTTTTTT. Together with reference TRBV5-1 and TRBJ2-2, the CDR3 gives the full variable domain: KAGVTQTPRYLIKTRGQQVTLSCSPISGHRSVSWYQQTPGQGLQFLFEYFSETQRNKGNFPGRFSGRQFSNSRSEMNVSTLELGDSALYLCASSLAVQIGELFFGEGSRLTVL.

The rearrangement links TRBV6-6 to TRBJ2-6; tentative D call: TRBD1 (5 bases). The CDR3 extends over 16 amino acids. V lost 6 bases and J 0 bases, leaving 12 bases between the germline ends. CDR1 and CDR2 from the germline V gene are MNHNY and SVGAGI (reference sequence). CDR3 sequence reads: CASRFGHSSGANVLTF. The CDR3 DNA follows: TGTGCCAGCAGGTTCGGACACAGCTCTGGGGCCAACGTCCTGACTTTC.

This chain joins TRBV6-5 and TRBJ2-3, with 11 bases aligning to TRBD2. Trimming removed 5 bases from V and 3 bases from J; junction bases left unmatched: 1. The CDR3 is 14 residues long. CDR1 is MNHEY and CDR2 is SVGAGI in the germline V gene. The CDR3 sequence: CASSRLAGTDTQYF. The CDR3 DNA follows: TGTGCCAGCAGTCGACTAGCGGGGACAGATACGCAGTATTTT.

The rearrangement links TRBV10-3 to TRBJ1-2; D call uncertain. Between the trimmed V and J ends, which lost 8 bases and 6 bases, there was a span of 13 bases. The CDR3 spans 12 residues. Germline CDR1 reads ENHRY; CDR2 reads SYGVKD. CDR3: CAISSAEDGYTF. The CDR3 DNA reads as TGTGCCATCTCGAGTGCCGAAGATGGCTACACCTTC.

The V call is TRBV19, the J call TRBJ2-1; 7 bases line up with TRBD1. Germline CDR1 LNHDA, CDR2 SQIVND (reference sequence). Germline trimming cut 6 bases from V and 9 bases from J; bases unmatched to any gene: 11. The CDR3 consists of 14 residues. The CDR3 nucleotides read TGTGCCAGTAGGCCAATAGGGGGCCCCTTTGAGCAGTTCTTC. As protein: CASRPIGGPFEQFF.

The V call is TRBV5-1, the J call TRBJ1-4; no clear D. The ends were cut back, 0 bases at V and 5 bases at J, with 11 bases in the middle. Germline loops: CDR1 SGHRS, CDR2 YFSETQ. The CDR3 is 15 residues long. The CDR3 is CASSLVSGSNEKLFF. DNA for the CDR3: TGCGCCAGCAGCTTGGTTTCGGGGTCGAATGAAAAACTGTTTTTT.

The chain links TRBV19 to TRBJ1-4; 9 positions match TRBD1. Unmatched junction bases numbered 12, after V lost 9 bases and J lost 7 bases. Germline CDR1 reads LNHDA; CDR2 reads SQIVND (reference sequence). This CDR3 has 15 amino acids. This CDR3 reads CASSDRGLLGEKLFF. The CDR3 nucleotides are TGTGCCAGCTCGGACAGGGGCCTTCTTGGTGAAAAACTGTTTTTT. Drawing the rest from reference TRBV19 and TRBJ1-4, the complete variable domain is DGGITQSPKYLFRKEGQNVTLSCEQNLNHDAMYWYRQDPGQGLRLIYYSQIVNDFQKGDIAEGYSVSREKKESFPLTVTSAQKNPTAFYLCASSDRGLLGEKLFFGSGTQLSVL.

This clone has just one count. The rearrangement uses TRBV7-6 and TRBJ1-2; tentative D call: TRBD1 (5 bases). Germline CDR1 and CDR2: SGHVS and FNYEAQ. This CDR3 is built from 16 residues. The V gene lost 2 bases and the J gene lost 0 bases, with 13 bases spanning the gap. The CDR3 DNA sequence: TGTGCCAGCAGCTTATATCAGGGTACAGCTAACTATGGCTACACCTTC. This sequence encodes CASSLYQGTANYGYTF.

The chain has TRBV18 and TRBJ1-2; TRBD1 might be the D (5 bases). In germline, CDR1 is KGHSH, CDR2 LQKENI. Trimming took 3 bases from V and 3 from J, leaving 14 bases between them. The CDR3 spans 15 residues. In DNA form, the CDR3 reads TGTGCCAGCTCACCCCCCGTCGGGGGAGACTATGGCTACACCTTC. Its translation: CASSPPVGGDYGYTF.

The CDR3 region has the DNA TGTGCCACCAGCAGAGTAGGGCTAGCGGGAGGTTTTGTCTACGAGCAGTACTTC. Its protein product is CATSRVGLAGGFVYEQYF. The rearrangement joins TRBV15 to TRBJ2-7; 11 bases map to TRBD2. The CDR3 contains 18 residues. Trimming took 1 base from V and 3 from J; bases not matched to a gene: 11. The germline V gene has CDR1 LNHNV and CDR2 YYDKDF (reference sequence).

The CDR3 spells CASSLPLGNQPQHF. DNA of the CDR3: TGCGCCAGCAGTCTACCTCTCGGGAATCAGCCCCAGCATTTT. This sequence joins TRBV10-1 and TRBJ1-5; D is undetermined. The germline CDR1 and CDR2 sequences are WNHNN and SYGVQD (reference sequence). Trimming stripped 5 bases from V and 4 bases from J, with 12 bases between. CDR3 size: 14 residues.

The rearrangement links TRBV29-1 to TRBJ1-4, with D perhaps matching TRBD1 (6 bases). The germline V gene encodes CDR1 SQVTM and CDR2 ANQGSEA. V was cut by 7 bases and J by 8 bases, with 20 bases left in between. The CDR3 totals 14 residues. The CDR3 coding sequence is TGCAGCGCTGACACACAGGGAATAGGCGAAAAACTGTTTTTT. Encoded protein: CSADTQGIGEKLFF.

The chain couples TRBV6-2 or TRBV6-3 to TRBJ1-1; D not resolved. The CDR3 extends over 14 amino acids. Germline V gene data show CDR1 as MNHEY and CDR2 as SVGEGT. Trimming took off 5 bases at V and 0 bases at J, with 10 bases between the two ends. The CDR3 coding sequence is TGTGCCAGCAGTAAATCAGTCATGAACACTGAAGCTTTCTTT. It translates to CASSKSVMNTEAFF.

This chain links TRBV7-9 with TRBJ2-7; 12 bases match TRBD2. V was pared by 5 bases and J by 4 bases, with 6 bases of the junction left unmatched. In germline, CDR1 is SEHNR, CDR2 FQNEAQ (reference sequence). The CDR3 totals 15 residues. The CDR3 DNA sequence: TGTGCCAGCAGCCGCAGGACTAGCGGGAATTACGAGCAGTACTTC. Amino acids: CASSRRTSGNYEQYF.

The chain employs TRBV25-1 and TRBJ1-2; unclear D gene. Between the trimmed V and J ends, which lost 2 bases and 6 bases, there was a span of 4 bases. This CDR3 has 11 amino acids. The germline V gene has CDR1 MGHDK and CDR2 SYGVNS. The CDR3 nucleotides are TGTGCCAGCAGTGAAGTAAATGGCTACACCTTC. Translation: CASSEVNGYTF.

The chain has TRBV5-4 and TRBJ2-3; maybe TRBD2 (5 bases). This CDR3 spans 13 amino acids. CDR1 is SGHNT and CDR2 is YYREEE in the germline V gene (reference sequence). Trimming left V 8 bases short and J 5 bases short, with 15 bases between. The CDR3 protein is CASRREREDTQYF. In DNA, the CDR3 is TGTGCCAGTAGGCGAGAGAGGGAAGATACGCAGTATTTT.

The count of this clone is one. The chain joins TRBV4-1 to TRBJ1-2; TRBD1 agrees at 8 bases. CDR3 size: 14 residues. Looked up from germline, CDR1 is MGHRA and CDR2 is YSYEKL. Unmatched junction bases numbered 0, after V lost 1 base and J lost 2 bases. The CDR3 region has the DNA TGCGCCAGCAGCCAAGGGGACAGGAACTATGGCTACACCTTC. Translating gives CASSQGDRNYGYTF.

This clone was detected only a few times. The V and J genes are TRBV29-1 and TRBJ1-1, with D possibly matching TRBD1 (5 bases). V was shortened by 3 bases and J by 2 bases, with 16 bases between the two germline ends. Germline V gene data show CDR1 as SQVTM and CDR2 as ANQGSEA. CDR3 length equals 15 residues. This CDR3 reads CSVDVQGIGNTEAFF. The DNA for the CDR3 is TGCAGCGTTGACGTCCAGGGTATAGGAAACACTGAAGCTTTCTTT. The variable domain in full, completed from reference TRBV29-1 and TRBJ1-1, reads SAVISQKPSRDICQRGTSLTIQCQVDSQVTMMFWYRQQPGQSLTLIATANQGSEATYESGFVIDKFPISRPNLTFSTLTVSNMSPEDSSIYLCSVDVQGIGNTEAFFGQGTRLTVV.

The table lists this clone with a few counts. The rearrangement uses TRBV7-9 and TRBJ1-1, with 12 bases matching TRBD1. Germline V gene data show CDR1 as SEHNR and CDR2 as FQNEAQ (reference sequence). This CDR3 is built from 15 residues. The V segment lost 4 bases and the J segment 5 bases; nucleotides outside the gene matches: 5. The CDR3, as DNA: TGTGCCAGCAGCTGGGACAGGGGGCTGGGGACTGAAGCTTTCTTT. It is translated as CASSWDRGLGTEAFF.

The chain has TRBV6-2 or TRBV6-3 and TRBJ2-3, with TRBD2 matching over 7 bases. CDR1 is MNHEY, CDR2 SVGEGT, per germline. Losses at the gene ends were 4 bases for V and 4 bases for J; bases not matched to a gene: 8. There are 15 residues in the CDR3. CDR3: CASSSTGLVADTQYF. In DNA, the CDR3 is TGTGCCAGCAGTTCCACCGGACTAGTGGCAGATACGCAGTATTTT.

The CDR3 spells CASSAQGDTDTQYF. The CDR3 DNA sequence: TGCGCCAGCAGCGCCCAGGGGGACACAGATACGCAGTATTTT. The J gene is TRBJ2-3, the V gene TRBV5-1; 7 bases align to TRBD1. Germline V gene sequence: CDR1 SGHRS, CDR2 YFSETQ. The CDR3 length is 14 residues. V shed 4 bases and J 2 bases; nucleotides not matched to a gene: 4.

This clone was recorded once. The chain has TRBV6-2 or TRBV6-3 and TRBJ2-2; no definite D call. Germline V CDR1 and CDR2: MNHEY, SVGEGT. The CDR3 is 14 amino acids. V lost 0 bases to trimming and J lost 4 bases, with 6 bases between them. The CDR3 sequence: CASSYSSVTGELFF. CDR3 nucleotides: TGTGCCAGCAGTTACTCCAGCGTCACCGGGGAGCTGTTTTTT.

This sequence joins TRBV4-1 and TRBJ2-2, with TRBD1 as a possible D gene (6 bases). Trimming pared 0 bases from V and 6 bases from J, leaving 14 bases between. The CDR3 consists of 16 residues. Germline values: CDR1 MGHRA, CDR2 YSYEKL. CDR3 nucleotide sequence: TGCGCCAGCAGCCAAGATCAGGGGTTTAGGGCCGGGGAGCTGTTTTTT. It translates to CASSQDQGFRAGELFF.

The chain recombines TRBV6-5 with TRBJ1-6; D might be TRBD1 (6 bases). The germline V gene has CDR1 MNHEY and CDR2 SVGAGI. Trimming pared 6 bases from V and 9 bases from J, leaving 15 bases between. This CDR3 contains 14 residues. The CDR3 sequence: CASRQGGGSSPLHF. The CDR3 region has the DNA TGTGCCAGCAGGCAGGGCGGGGGCAGTTCACCCCTCCACTTT.